A single sample is the source of the 24 T cell receptor beta chains below, sequenced in a study of blood T cell repertoires in COVID-19. Data came from immunoSEQ multiplex PCR; TCRdb stores just in-frame clones and leaves some out. Of about 250,000 clones in the sample, roughly 90% are singletons; the top ten hold under 3.5%. Material for sequencing was PBMCs or T cells enriched from blood (not recorded which). The receptors were sampled from a woman aged 45 to 65 who had recovered from COVID-19.

The chain combines TRBV10-3 with TRBJ1-1; possibly TRBD1 for D (6 bases). This CDR3 contains 15 residues. Trimming shortened V by 3 bases and J by 6 bases, and 17 bases separated the two germline ends. The germline gives CDR1 ENHRY, CDR2 SYGVKD. This CDR3 reads CAISDGNQGRAEAFF. CDR3 bases: TGTGCCATCAGTGATGGGAACCAGGGGAGGGCTGAAGCTTTCTTT.

This clone was seen only a few times. The chain couples TRBV4-2 to TRBJ2-1, with 15 bases that match TRBD2. Per germline, CDR1 LGHNA and CDR2 YNFKEQ. This CDR3 has 16 residues. V lost 0 bases, J lost 15 bases, and 9 bases stayed unmatched. The CDR3 loop is CASSQDQGLAGGHRFF. CDR3 coding DNA: TGTGCCAGCAGCCAAGATCAAGGACTAGCGGGAGGGCATCGGTTCTTC.

The genes are TRBV7-2 and TRBJ2-7, with D perhaps matching TRBD2 (6 bases). V lost 1 base and J 2 bases, leaving 9 bases between the germline ends. CDR3 size: 14 residues. Germline V CDR1 and CDR2: SGHTA, FQGNSA. DNA of the CDR3: TGTGCCAGCAGCTTAGTATGGGGGGCCTACGAGCAGTACTTC. Translation gives CASSLVWGAYEQYF. The variable domain in full, completed from reference TRBV7-2 and TRBJ2-7, reads GAGVSQSPSNKVTEKGKDVELRCDPISGHTALYWYRQSLGQGLEFLIYFQGNSAPDKSGLPSDRFSAERTGGSVSTLTIQRTQQEDSAVYLCASSLVWGAYEQYFGPGTRLTVT.

The V gene is TRBV20-1, the J gene TRBJ1-5; a weak D match, TRBD1 (5 bases). This CDR3 contains 16 residues. In germline, CDR1 is DFQATT, CDR2 SNEGSKA (reference sequence). Between the trimmed V and J ends, which lost 3 bases and 0 bases, there was a span of 15 bases. The CDR3 sequence is CSASGGGAYSNQPQHF. The CDR3 DNA is TGCAGTGCTAGTGGAGGAGGGGCTTATAGCAATCAGCCCCAGCATTTT.

Written as DNA, the CDR3 is TGTGCCACTCGGGAGGGCCGAGATGAGCAGTTCTTC. Its translation is CATREGRDEQFF. V is TRBV28 and J is TRBJ2-1; 8 bases line up with TRBD2. The germline CDR1 and CDR2 sequences are MDHEN and SYDVKM. Trimming cost V 10 bases and J 8 bases; bases outside gene matches: 7. The CDR3 loop spans 12 amino acids. Looking up the rest from reference TRBV28 and TRBJ2-1 gives the full variable domain: DVKVTQSSRYLVKRTGEKVFLECVQDMDHENMFWYRQDPGLGLRLIYFSYDVKMKEKGDIPEGYSVSREKKERFSLILESASTNQTSMYLCATREGRDEQFFGPGTRLTVL.

The chain employs TRBV9 and TRBJ1-5; D uncertain. V gave up 0 bases and J gave up 6 bases, with 13 bases separating them. The CDR3 loop spans 15 amino acids. Per the germline V gene, CDR1 is SGDLS and CDR2 is YYNGEE. The CDR3 region is CASSVGPEEGQPQHF. CDR3 coding DNA: TGTGCCAGCAGCGTAGGGCCCGAAGAGGGTCAGCCCCAGCATTTT. Full variable domain (missing parts from reference TRBV9 and TRBJ1-5): DSGVTQTPKHLITATGQRVTLRCSPRSGDLSVYWYQQSLDQGLQFLIQYYNGEERAKGNILERFSAQQFPDLHSELNLSSLELGDSALYFCASSVGPEEGQPQHFGDGTRLSIL.

The chain carries TRBV9 and TRBJ1-1; perhaps TRBD1 as D (6 bases). The V end was cut by 0 bases, the J end by 0 bases, with 15 bases between. The CDR3 length is 17 residues. Germline assignment: CDR1 SGDLS and CDR2 YYNGEE. CDR3 DNA sequence: TGTGCCAGCAGCGTAGAGGGGGATTCGGGTCTGAACACTGAAGCTTTCTTT. It is translated as CASSVEGDSGLNTEAFF.

This chain joins TRBV6-2 or TRBV6-3 and TRBJ1-2; the D gene is possibly TRBD1 (6 bases). Trimming removed 6 bases from V and 4 bases from J, with 18 bases in between. Germline values: CDR1 MNHEY, CDR2 SVGEGT. CDR3 length equals 15 residues. CDR3 region: CASSPRGGAGYGYTF. The CDR3 DNA is TGTGCCAGCAGCCCTCGGGGGGGCGCCGGCTATGGCTACACCTTC.

The CDR3 sequence: CASSLATANSPLHF. The CDR3 bases are TGTGCCAGCAGTTTGGCGACAGCGAATTCACCCCTCCACTTT. The chain uses TRBV28 and TRBJ1-6; a possible D gene is TRBD1 (5 bases). The CDR3 is made up of 14 amino acids. The V end lost 3 bases, the J end lost 7 bases, and 10 bases lay between the germline ends. The germline V gene has CDR1 MDHEN and CDR2 SYDVKM.

The chain is built from TRBV2 and TRBJ1-6; D is unclear. CDR1 and CDR2 from the germline V gene are SNHLY and FYNNEI. The length of the CDR3 is 13 residues. The V end lost 7 bases, the J end lost 6 bases, and 10 bases lay between the germline ends. The CDR3 bases are TGTGCCAGCACTGGCGGCCTTAATTCACCCCTCCACTTT. It encodes CASTGGLNSPLHF.

V gene TRBV7-9 combines with J gene TRBJ1-2; 7 bases are shared with TRBD1. Trimming removed 8 bases from V and 11 bases from J; junction bases left unmatched: 14. The length of the CDR3 is 13 residues. Germline V CDR1 and CDR2: SEHNR, FQNEAQ (reference sequence). The CDR3 sequence is CASGPSRGSIYTF. The CDR3 nucleotides are TGTGCCAGCGGCCCAAGCAGGGGGTCAATTTACACCTTC.

The rearrangement links TRBV4-1 to TRBJ2-7; a possible D gene is TRBD1 (5 bases). Looked up from germline, CDR1 is MGHRA and CDR2 is YSYEKL. The CDR3 spans 16 residues. V gave up 0 bases and J gave up 3 bases, with 15 bases separating them. CDR3 residues: CASSQDGAGPNYEQYF. CDR3 coding DNA: TGCGCCAGCAGCCAAGATGGGGCAGGGCCAAACTACGAGCAGTACTTC.

This clone was found once. The chain combines TRBV4-3 with TRBJ2-1, with D unclear. CDR3 size: 13 residues. From germline, CDR1 is LGHNA and CDR2 YSLEER. Between the trimmed V and J ends, which lost 0 bases and 13 bases, there was a span of 13 bases. The CDR3 is CASSQESQSSQFF. Written as DNA, the CDR3 is TGCGCCAGCAGCCAAGAGTCACAGTCCTCTCAGTTCTTC.

This chain links TRBV29-1 with TRBJ2-3, with 7 bases fitting TRBD1. Germline assignment: CDR1 SQVTM and CDR2 ANQGSEA. The CDR3 sequence is 16 residues long. V shed 6 bases and J 2 bases; nucleotides not matched to a gene: 14. DNA for the CDR3: TGCAGCGTCCTAGCACCCCCGGGACAGCCCACAGATACGCAGTATTTT. Translated: CSVLAPPGQPTDTQYF.

This clone was detected ten times or more. The V gene is TRBV10-3, the J gene TRBJ1-4, with D hard to call. V was cut by 0 bases and J by 7 bases, with 9 bases left in between. The CDR3 loop spans 14 amino acids. The germline CDR1 and CDR2 sequences are ENHRY and SYGVKD. CDR3 DNA sequence: TGTGCCATCAGTGAGTCGTTGAGTACTGAAAAACTGTTTTTT. As protein: CAISESLSTEKLFF.

In its sample, this clone was seen once. The chain carries TRBV20-1 and TRBJ1-1; no reliable D call. Between the trimmed V and J ends, which lost 3 bases and 7 bases, there was a span of 6 bases. Germline V lookup: CDR1 DFQATT, CDR2 SNEGSKA (reference sequence). The CDR3 has 10 amino acids. CDR3: CSASYFEAFF. The DNA of the CDR3 is TGCAGTGCTAGTTACTTTGAAGCTTTCTTT.

The CDR3 loop reads CASSDPRQGAGSNQPQHF. The CDR3 DNA is TGTGCCAGCAGCGACCCAAGACAGGGGGCAGGGAGCAATCAGCCCCAGCATTTT. The V gene is TRBV28, the J gene TRBJ1-5; 10 nucleotides agree with TRBD1. CDR1 is MDHEN, CDR2 SYDVKM, per germline. Trimming removed 6 bases from V and 1 base from J; junction bases left unmatched: 12. There are 18 residues in the CDR3.

The chain has TRBV5-8 and TRBJ1-3; 12 nucleotides align to TRBD1. The CDR3 consists of 15 residues. The V gene end was trimmed by 4 bases and the J gene end by 2 bases; junction bases not matched to a gene: 1. Germline-derived CDR1 and CDR2 are SGHTS and YDEGEE. CDR3 in amino acids: CASSRDRGPGNTIYF. The CDR3 region has the DNA TGTGCCAGCAGCAGGGACAGGGGGCCTGGAAACACCATATATTTT. Full variable domain (outside the CDR3, taken from reference TRBV5-8 and TRBJ1-3): EAGVTQSPTHLIKTRGQQATLRCSPISGHTSVYWYQQALGLGLQFLLWYDEGEERNRGNFPPRFSGRQFPNYSSELNVNALELEDSALYLCASSRDRGPGNTIYFGEGSWLTVV.

The chain links TRBV6-5 to TRBJ1-1, with D perhaps TRBD1 (5 bases). CDR3 length: 15 amino acids. The ends were cut back, 8 bases at V and 1 base at J, with 17 bases in the middle. Germline loops: CDR1 MNHEY, CDR2 SVGAGI. DNA for the CDR3: TGTGCCAGCCGCTTCACCGGGACTGGGAACACTGAAGCTTTCTTT. Protein product: CASRFTGTGNTEAFF.

The chain joins TRBV5-1 to TRBJ2-1; D ambiguous. Germline V gene data show CDR1 as SGHRS and CDR2 as YFSETQ. This CDR3 is 16 amino acids long. V gave up 3 bases and J gave up 0 bases, with 13 bases separating them. The CDR3 protein is CASSSLPLSSYNEQFF. The CDR3, as DNA: TGCGCCAGCAGCTCCCTTCCCCTGAGCTCCTACAATGAGCAGTTCTTC.

The chain is built from TRBV5-8 and TRBJ2-5; 11 bases fit TRBD1. CDR1 is SGHTS and CDR2 is YDEGEE in the germline V gene. Losses at the gene ends were 4 bases for V and 4 bases for J; bases not matched to a gene: 3. This CDR3 region has 14 residues. This CDR3 is CASSPGQGAETQYF. CDR3 in DNA: TGTGCCAGCAGCCCTGGACAGGGGGCAGAGACCCAGTACTTC.

This sequence joins TRBV14 and TRBJ2-1, with 10 bases matching TRBD2. Trimming cost V 4 bases and J 3 bases; bases outside gene matches: 18. The CDR3 extends over 20 amino acids. Germline V gives CDR1 SGHDN, CDR2 FVKESK. The CDR3 DNA follows: TGTGCCAGCAGCCCAAGCCCCCAGCGGGAGGGTCGTAGCTTCTACAATGAGCAGTTCTTC. Translation: CASSPSPQREGRSFYNEQFF.

This sequence joins TRBV6-1 and TRBJ2-5; tentatively, D is TRBD2 (6 bases). Germline V CDR1 and CDR2: MNHNS, SASEGT. Between the trimmed V and J ends, which lost 8 bases and 5 bases, there was a span of 21 bases. This CDR3 is built from 15 residues. This CDR3 reads CASQMEEGPWETQYF. For the CDR3, the DNA is TGTGCCAGCCAGATGGAGGAGGGCCCGTGGGAGACCCAGTACTTC.

CDR3 bases: TGTGCCAGCCGTGGTTTCGCTAGCGGGGACTTTTCCTACAATGAGCAGTTCTTC. It is translated as CASRGFASGDFSYNEQFF. The rearrangement joins TRBV2 to TRBJ2-1; 9 bases fit TRBD2. The germline CDR1 and CDR2 sequences are SNHLY and FYNNEI. This CDR3 has 18 amino acids. V dropped 8 bases and J dropped 1; count of bases not matched to a gene: 15.